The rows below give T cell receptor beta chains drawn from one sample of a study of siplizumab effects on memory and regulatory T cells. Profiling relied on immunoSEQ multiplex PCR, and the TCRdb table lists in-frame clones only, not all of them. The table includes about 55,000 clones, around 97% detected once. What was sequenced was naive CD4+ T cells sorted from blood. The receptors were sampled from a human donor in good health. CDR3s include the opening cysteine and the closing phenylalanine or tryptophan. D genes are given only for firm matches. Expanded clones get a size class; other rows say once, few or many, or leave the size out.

CDR3 DNA: TGTGCCAGTGGAGATCAAGGCCAAGAGACCCAGTACTTC; CDR3 protein: CASGDQGQETQYF; clone size: NA; J gene: TRBJ2-5; V gene: TRBV19; D gene: NA
CDR3 DNA: TGTGCTAGCAGTCAGGACAGGGCCGAGACCCAGTACTTC; CDR3 protein: CASSQDRAETQYF; clone size: NA; J gene: TRBJ2-5; V gene: TRBV7-7; D gene: TRBD1
CDR3 DNA: TGTGCCAGCAGCCCAAGCAAAACCACCGGGGAGCTGTTTTTT; CDR3 protein: CASSPSKTTGELFF; clone size: NA; J gene: TRBJ2-2; V gene: TRBV5-4; D gene: NA
CDR3 DNA: TGTGCCAGCAGCTTCGACAACTATGGCTACACCTTC; CDR3 protein: CASSFDNYGYTF; clone size: NA; J gene: TRBJ1-2; V gene: TRBV7-9; D gene: NA
CDR3 DNA: TGTGCCAGCAGCTCAGAAGGGGAACTCTCCGAGCAGTACTTC; CDR3 protein: CASSSEGELSEQYF; clone size: NA; J gene: TRBJ2-7; V gene: TRBV11-3; D gene: NA
CDR3 DNA: TGCGCCAGCAGACCAGACAGATACTATGGCTACACCTTC; CDR3 protein: CASRPDRYYGYTF; clone size: NA; J gene: TRBJ1-2; V gene: TRBV5-1; D gene: NA
CDR3 DNA: TGCGCCAGCAGCTCCTCCGGGACTAGCGGGACGGGCACCGGGGAGCTGTTTTTT; CDR3 protein: CASSSSGTSGTGTGELFF; clone size: NA; J gene: TRBJ2-2; V gene: TRBV5-1; D gene: TRBD2
CDR3 DNA: TGTGCCAGCAGTGTGAGCTACAGGGGGTACTCTGGCTACACCTTC; CDR3 protein: CASSVSYRGYSGYTF; clone size: once; J gene: TRBJ1-2; V gene: TRBV6-1; D gene: TRBD1
CDR3 DNA: TGTGCCAGCTCACCACTACGTCACCCTAACACCGGGGAGCTGTTTTTT; CDR3 protein: CASSPLRHPNTGELFF; clone size: NA; J gene: TRBJ2-2; V gene: TRBV18; D gene: NA
CDR3 DNA: TGTGCCAGCTCACCAAGGGGAAGGTCGCAGACCACAGATACGCAGTATTTT; CDR3 protein: CASSPRGRSQTTDTQYF; clone size: NA; J gene: TRBJ2-3; V gene: TRBV18; D gene: NA
CDR3 DNA: TGCGCCAGCAGCCAGGCCCGGGACTCAGCGAACACTGAAGCTTTCTTT; CDR3 protein: CASSQARDSANTEAFF; clone size: NA; J gene: TRBJ1-1; V gene: TRBV4-3; D gene: NA
CDR3 DNA: TGTGCCAGCAACGACAGGGACAATCAGCCCCAGCATTTT; CDR3 protein: CASNDRDNQPQHF; clone size: NA; J gene: TRBJ1-5; V gene: TRBV7-9; D gene: TRBD1
CDR3 DNA: TGTGCCAGCAGCCCCGGACCTCACGGGACCCAGTACTTC; CDR3 protein: CASSPGPHGTQYF; clone size: once; J gene: TRBJ2-5; V gene: TRBV7-9; D gene: NA
CDR3 DNA: TGTGCCAGCAGTTACGTAGATGAGCAGTTCTTC; CDR3 protein: CASSYVDEQFF; clone size: NA; J gene: TRBJ2-1; V gene: TRBV6-1; D gene: NA
CDR3 DNA: TGTGCCATCAGTGGGTTGCTGATAAGCGGGGATTCACCCCTCCACTTT; CDR3 protein: CAISGLLISGDSPLHF; clone size: NA; J gene: TRBJ1-6; V gene: TRBV10-3; D gene: NA
CDR3 DNA: TGTGCCAGCTCAAAAGGGGCCGGGGGGGGAGAAAACATTCAGTACTTC; CDR3 protein: CASSKGAGGGENIQYF; clone size: NA; J gene: TRBJ2-4; V gene: TRBV2; D gene: TRBD2
CDR3 DNA: TGTGCCAGCAGTGACTCAGGGAGGTACACTGAAGCTTTCTTT; CDR3 protein: CASSDSGRYTEAFF; clone size: NA; J gene: TRBJ1-1; V gene: TRBV25-1; D gene: NA
CDR3 DNA: TGTGCCAGCTCCAAACTCCAGGTCTCTGGGGCCAACGTCCTGACTTTC; CDR3 protein: CASSKLQVSGANVLTF; clone size: NA; J gene: TRBJ2-6; V gene: TRBV28; D gene: NA
CDR3 DNA: TGTGCCAGTAGTATAGGGGTTACGGGCAGAAACTATGGCTACACCTTC; CDR3 protein: CASSIGVTGRNYGYTF; clone size: NA; J gene: TRBJ1-2; V gene: TRBV19; D gene: NA
CDR3 DNA: TGTGCCAGCAAGCCCCCCGGGACAGTCGACAATGAGCAGTTCTTC; CDR3 protein: CASKPPGTVDNEQFF; clone size: NA; J gene: TRBJ2-1; V gene: TRBV25-1; D gene: TRBD1
CDR3 DNA: TGTGCCAGCAGCGTAGTACAGCGCACAGATACGCAGTATTTT; CDR3 protein: CASSVVQRTDTQYF; clone size: NA; J gene: TRBJ2-3; V gene: TRBV9; D gene: NA
CDR3 DNA: TGTGCCAGCACAGACAGGGGGTACAATCAGCCCCAGCATTTT; CDR3 protein: CASTDRGYNQPQHF; clone size: NA; J gene: TRBJ1-5; V gene: TRBV6-1; D gene: TRBD1
CDR3 DNA: TGTGCCAGCAGCTCTCCCCCCGTAGCCAATGGCTACACCTTC; CDR3 protein: CASSSPPVANGYTF; clone size: NA; J gene: TRBJ1-2; V gene: TRBV5-6; D gene: NA
CDR3 DNA: TGTGCCAGCACCTTGAACACTGAAGCTTTCTTT; CDR3 protein: CASTLNTEAFF; clone size: NA; J gene: TRBJ1-1; V gene: TRBV18; D gene: NA
CDR3 DNA: TGTGCCAGTAGTATCTTCCAGGACCGCGTCGTGGCTTTCTTT; CDR3 protein: CASSIFQDRVVAFF; clone size: NA; J gene: TRBJ1-1; V gene: TRBV19; D gene: NA
CDR3 DNA: TGCAGCGCGCTCCGGGACAGGGGCCCAACGGAGCAGTTCTTC; CDR3 protein: CSALRDRGPTEQFF; clone size: NA; J gene: TRBJ2-1; V gene: TRBV29-1; D gene: TRBD1
CDR3 DNA: TGTGCCAGGGAAAAGCGGGAGGGGAGGACAGATACGCAGTATTTT; CDR3 protein: CAREKREGRTDTQYF; clone size: NA; J gene: TRBJ2-3; V gene: TRBV21-1; D gene: NA
CDR3 DNA: TGTGCCAGCACCCTACATAGCACAGATACGCAGTATTTT; CDR3 protein: CASTLHSTDTQYF; clone size: once; J gene: TRBJ2-3; V gene: TRBV11-3; D gene: NA
CDR3 DNA: TGTGCCAGCAGTGAAGGAGATGGAAATCAGCCCCAGCATTTT; CDR3 protein: CASSEGDGNQPQHF; clone size: NA; J gene: TRBJ1-5; V gene: TRBV6-1; D gene: NA
CDR3 DNA: TGTGCCAGCAGCTTCGGCGGGAGCACCGGGGAGCTGTTTTTT; CDR3 protein: CASSFGGSTGELFF; clone size: NA; J gene: TRBJ2-2; V gene: TRBV5-4; D gene: TRBD2
CDR3 DNA: TGTGCCAGCTCACCAAAGGCAGCAAATTTCTATGGCTACACCTTC; CDR3 protein: CASSPKAANFYGYTF; clone size: NA; J gene: TRBJ1-2; V gene: TRBV18; D gene: NA
CDR3 DNA: TGTGCCAGCAGCTCCGGGACCATACAAGAGACCCAGTACTTC; CDR3 protein: CASSSGTIQETQYF; clone size: NA; J gene: TRBJ2-5; V gene: TRBV5-5; D gene: NA
CDR3 DNA: TGTGCCAGCAGCTCGGGGGGACTAGCGGGAGGTGGTAATACGCAGTATTTT; CDR3 protein: CASSSGGLAGGGNTQYF; clone size: NA; J gene: TRBJ2-3; V gene: TRBV9; D gene: TRBD2
CDR3 DNA: TGTGCCCCCCCCTCAGGGCCCTACGAGCAGTACTTC; CDR3 protein: CAPPSGPYEQYF; clone size: NA; J gene: TRBJ2-7; V gene: TRBV12-1; D gene: NA
CDR3 DNA: TGTGCCATCAAGGGCGTGGTTACAGGGGACGATGGCTACACCTTC; CDR3 protein: CAIKGVVTGDDGYTF; clone size: NA; J gene: TRBJ1-2; V gene: TRBV10-3; D gene: TRBD1
CDR3 DNA: TGTGCCAGCAGCTTGAAGCCGGGACTTCCTTACAATGAGCAGTTCTTC; CDR3 protein: CASSLKPGLPYNEQFF; clone size: NA; J gene: TRBJ2-1; V gene: TRBV5-4; D gene: NA
CDR3 DNA: TGTGCCAGCAGTCCGGGACAGCTTACTGGAAACACCATATATTTT; CDR3 protein: CASSPGQLTGNTIYF; clone size: NA; J gene: TRBJ1-3; V gene: TRBV6-5; D gene: TRBD1
CDR3 DNA: TGTGCCAGCAGTGTAGAGGCCTATCTTACCACCGGGGAGCTGTTTTTT; CDR3 protein: CASSVEAYLTTGELFF; clone size: NA; J gene: TRBJ2-2; V gene: TRBV6-4; D gene: NA
CDR3 DNA: TGTGCCTGGAGTGCCGGGTCTGGAAACACCATATATTTT; CDR3 protein: CAWSAGSGNTIYF; clone size: NA; J gene: TRBJ1-3; V gene: TRBV30; D gene: NA
CDR3 DNA: TGCGCCAGCAGCCAGACTTTAACGGAGACCTACGAGCAGTACTTC; CDR3 protein: CASSQTLTETYEQYF; clone size: NA; J gene: TRBJ2-7; V gene: TRBV4-1; D gene: NA
CDR3 DNA: TGCGCCAGCAGCCAAGGTGGGATGGGGACAGATACGCAGTATTTT; CDR3 protein: CASSQGGMGTDTQYF; clone size: once; J gene: TRBJ2-3; V gene: TRBV4-3; D gene: NA
CDR3 DNA: TGTGCCAGCAGCTCGACGGGGACTAGTTCCTACAATGAGCAGTTCTTC; CDR3 protein: CASSSTGTSSYNEQFF; clone size: NA; J gene: TRBJ2-1; V gene: TRBV7-9; D gene: TRBD2